This T cell receptor (beta chain) derives from a study of CD8+ T cells in alopecia areata. In the case of this clone: One end of the junction fails to match germline, which may point to a read error.

Extraction of RNA preceded its reverse transcription into cDNA, which served as the sequencing template. Produced via immunoSEQ multiplex PCR; TCRdb's table is partial and in-frame only. The data show tens of thousands of clones, roughly half seen once. This CDR3 is built from 8 residues. The germline gives CDR1 SNHLY, CDR2 FYNNEI. This receptor was taken from a human donor with alopecia areata. The sample taken for sequencing was NKG2D-high CD8+ T cells sorted from blood. The V call is TRBV2, the J call TRBJ1-2; a possible D gene is TRBD1 (5 bases). The CDR3 nucleotides read TGTGCCAGCAATTTGGACAACTTC. Translation: CASNLDNF.